This T cell receptor beta chain was sequenced for a study of OX40 agonist ivuxolimab in advanced cancers. Across the whole study: Prior anti-PD-1, anti-PD-L1 or anti-CTLA-4 therapy was allowed; roughly 40% had some.

A remark on this clone: Its target is unknown. The same CDR3 also results from other DNA sequences found in this sample.

TCRdb keeps only in-frame clones here, not all; method: immunoSEQ multiplex PCR. Here the sample spans 30,000 to 45,000 clones, about 88% being singletons. Study-level findings and limits: Also present in some nonresponders was a low level of normalized T-cell clonal expansion.

CDR1 is SNHLY, CDR2 FYNNEI, per germline. The CDR3 length is 13 residues. With 1 base removed from V and 4 bases from J, the gap between germline ends came to 5 bases. Sequences were derived from CD4+ or CD8+ T cells sorted from blood, sampled in a trial of the OX40 agonist ivuxolimab. The chain uses TRBV2 and TRBJ1-5, with D possibly matching TRBD1 (5 bases). The receptor was derived from an adult with an advanced solid tumor such as melanoma, head and neck, liver or kidney cancer. The CDR3 coding sequence is TGTGCCAGCAGTGAAGAGGGGAATCAGCCCCAGCATTTT. Encoded protein: CASSEEGNQPQHF.